The rows below give T cell receptor beta chains drawn from one sample of a study of early T cells in non-severe SARS-CoV-2 infection. TCRdb reprocessed the 5' RACE reads via MiXCR and lists one record per CDR3 protein. The table includes tens of thousands of distinct CDR3 sequences, about 7.7% detected once. This material consisted of whole blood, taken at baseline. Receptors were obtained from an adult who was a healthcare worker with PCR-confirmed SARS-CoV-2 infection or an uninfected control (not recorded which). Both conserved end residues are part of each CDR3. The D gene is left open where the match is weak. Size is stated for part of the rows, as once, few or many counts, or as a class when the clone is expanded.

clone size: NA; V gene: TRBV12-3/TRBV12-4; D gene: TRBD1; J gene: TRBJ2-1; CDR3 DNA: TGTGCCAGCAGCAGAAGTACAGGGGCGTACAATGAGCAGTTCTTC; CDR3 protein: CASSRSTGAYNEQFF
clone size: many; V gene: TRBV7-8; D gene: TRBD2; J gene: TRBJ2-2; CDR3 DNA: TGTGCCAGCAGCTTAGCCCTAGCGGGAGTATGGACCGGGGAGCTGTTTTTT; CDR3 protein: CASSLALAGVWTGELFF
clone size: NA; V gene: TRBV13; D gene: NA; J gene: TRBJ2-2; CDR3 DNA: TGTGCCAGCAGCTTAACATTTCGCTTTCAGGGCGGGGCCGGGGAGCTGTTTTTT; CDR3 protein: CASSLTFRFQGGAGELFF
clone size: NA; V gene: TRBV29-1; D gene: TRBD1; J gene: TRBJ2-1; CDR3 DNA: TGCAGCGTTGTGGGACAGGGTTACAATGAGCAGTTCTTC; CDR3 protein: CSVVGQGYNEQFF
clone size: NA; V gene: TRBV7-2; D gene: NA; J gene: TRBJ1-1; CDR3 DNA: TGTGCCAGCAGCTTAAGGTCCGCCGAAGCTTTCTTT; CDR3 protein: CASSLRSAEAFF
clone size: many; V gene: TRBV28; D gene: NA; J gene: TRBJ1-1; CDR3 DNA: TGTGCCAGCAAGAGGGACGGGAACACTGAAGCTTTCTTT; CDR3 protein: CASKRDGNTEAFF
clone size: many; V gene: TRBV12-5; D gene: TRBD2; J gene: TRBJ2-7; CDR3 DNA: TGTGCTAGTGGTTTGGATAGCGGGACATACGAGCAGTACTTC; CDR3 protein: CASGLDSGTYEQYF
clone size: NA; V gene: TRBV21-1; D gene: NA; J gene: TRBJ2-5; CDR3 DNA: TGTGCCAGCAGCAAAACTAGCGGCCAAGAGACCCAGTACTTC; CDR3 protein: CASSKTSGQETQYF
clone size: NA; V gene: TRBV4-1; D gene: NA; J gene: TRBJ2-3; CDR3 DNA: TGCGCCAGCAGCCAAGGCGCCGGGCGTGCAGATACGCAGTATTTT; CDR3 protein: CASSQGAGRADTQYF
clone size: many; V gene: TRBV7-2; D gene: TRBD1; J gene: TRBJ1-4; CDR3 DNA: TGTGCCAGCAGCCCACGACAGGGGAAGAATGAAAAACTGTTTTTT; CDR3 protein: CASSPRQGKNEKLFF
clone size: many; V gene: TRBV2; D gene: NA; J gene: TRBJ1-2; CDR3 DNA: TGTGCCAGCAGCCAGGTGGGGGGCTATTATGGCTACACCTTC; CDR3 protein: CASSQVGGYYGYTF
clone size: NA; V gene: TRBV7-2; D gene: NA; J gene: TRBJ2-3; CDR3 DNA: TGTGCCAGCAGCTTAGCCCCTGCTAGCCCTCCGGCAGATACGCAGTATTTT; CDR3 protein: CASSLAPASPPADTQYF
clone size: few; V gene: TRBV24-1; D gene: TRBD2; J gene: TRBJ2-1; CDR3 DNA: TGTGCCACCAGTGATTTGCCCCGCGGAGCGGGAGGGAATGAGCAGTTCTTC; CDR3 protein: CATSDLPRGAGGNEQFF
clone size: few; V gene: TRBV5-1; D gene: TRBD2; J gene: TRBJ2-5; CDR3 DNA: TGCGCCAGCAGCCCCTGGAGCGGGAATAAAGAGACCCAGTACTTC; CDR3 protein: CASSPWSGNKETQYF
clone size: few; V gene: TRBV12-3/TRBV12-4; D gene: TRBD2; J gene: TRBJ2-3; CDR3 DNA: TGTGCCAGCAGTTTTTGGCCAGCGGGAGCTCGTGGCACAGATACGCAGTATTTT; CDR3 protein: CASSFWPAGARGTDTQYF
clone size: many; V gene: TRBV3-1; D gene: NA; J gene: TRBJ1-4; CDR3 DNA: TGTGCCAGCAGCCAATGGCCCGATGAAAAACTGTTTTTT; CDR3 protein: CASSQWPDEKLFF
clone size: few; V gene: TRBV7-9; D gene: NA; J gene: TRBJ1-5; CDR3 DNA: TGTGCCAGCAGCTTAGGGCAGGGCGCCGGTCAGCCCCAGCATTTT; CDR3 protein: CASSLGQGAGQPQHF
clone size: NA; V gene: TRBV29-1; D gene: NA; J gene: TRBJ2-5; CDR3 DNA: TGCAGCACCCCGGAGACCCAGTACTTC; CDR3 protein: CSTPETQYF
clone size: few; V gene: TRBV6-1; D gene: NA; J gene: TRBJ2-1; CDR3 DNA: TGTGCCAGCAGTGGGGTCAGCGTGGGTAACAATGAGCAGTTCTTC; CDR3 protein: CASSGVSVGNNEQFF
clone size: many; V gene: TRBV12-3/TRBV12-4; D gene: NA; J gene: TRBJ2-2; CDR3 DNA: TGTGCCAGCAGGCCCGGGACCCAGGCCGGGGAGCTGTTTTTT; CDR3 protein: CASRPGTQAGELFF
clone size: many; V gene: TRBV4-2; D gene: TRBD2; J gene: TRBJ2-1; CDR3 DNA: TGTGCCAGCAGCCAAGTAGAGCGGGAGAGCCATGAGCAGTTCTTC; CDR3 protein: CASSQVERESHEQFF
clone size: few; V gene: TRBV15; D gene: TRBD2; J gene: TRBJ2-3; CDR3 DNA: TGTGCCACCAGCAGACGGATCGGACTAGGAGGTAAAGATACGCAGTATTTT; CDR3 protein: CATSRRIGLGGKDTQYF
clone size: many; V gene: TRBV7-6; D gene: NA; J gene: TRBJ2-5; CDR3 DNA: TGTGCCAGCAGCTTAGCAGGGAGACAAGAGACCCAGTACTTC; CDR3 protein: CASSLAGRQETQYF
clone size: many; V gene: TRBV29-1; D gene: TRBD2; J gene: TRBJ2-4; CDR3 DNA: TGCAGCGTCGGGACTAGCGGGAGGAGGGTAGCCAAAAACATTCAGTACTTC; CDR3 protein: CSVGTSGRRVAKNIQYF
clone size: many; V gene: TRBV6-4; D gene: NA; J gene: TRBJ2-2; CDR3 DNA: TGTGCCAGCGTGGACAAGAACACCGGGGAGCTGTTTTTT; CDR3 protein: CASVDKNTGELFF
clone size: many; V gene: TRBV29-1; D gene: TRBD2; J gene: TRBJ2-7; CDR3 DNA: TGCAGCGTTGAAGAAGGACTAGCGGGAATTACCTACGAGCAGTACTTC; CDR3 protein: CSVEEGLAGITYEQYF
clone size: many; V gene: TRBV24-1; D gene: NA; J gene: TRBJ2-1; CDR3 DNA: TGTGCCACCAGTGACGAAACGGGATACAATGAGCAGTTCTTC; CDR3 protein: CATSDETGYNEQFF
clone size: many; V gene: TRBV12-5; D gene: NA; J gene: TRBJ2-1; CDR3 DNA: TGTGCTAGTGGTTTTTCTCTGTGGGCGGGGAACAATGAGCAGTTCTTC; CDR3 protein: CASGFSLWAGNNEQFF
clone size: many; V gene: TRBV6-5; D gene: NA; J gene: TRBJ2-6; CDR3 DNA: TGTGCCAGCAGTTCTACGGCATATTCTGGGGCCAACGTCCTGACTTTC; CDR3 protein: CASSSTAYSGANVLTF